Listed here are 9 T cell receptor beta chains from one sample, sequenced in a study of shared clonotypes between healthy human individuals. This table comes from immunoSEQ multiplex PCR, and its TCRdb copy is limited to in-frame clones, with some not included. Counted here are 2 million to 2.5 million clones, roughly 93% occurring once; the ten biggest clones make up under 0.45%. Sequenced: naive CD4+ T cells from PBMCs. Subset indicated: CD45RA+ positively selected. These TCRs come from a young man in good health. Some clones in this sample may be carry-over from other donors' samples.

A word on this clone: Other DNA sequences in this specimen translate into the identical CDR3. The chain carries TRBV5-1 and TRBJ2-1, with D perhaps matching TRBD2 (6 bases). This CDR3 comprises 17 residues. Trimming left V 0 bases short and J 0 bases short, with 13 bases between. Per the germline V gene, CDR1 is SGHRS and CDR2 is YFSETQ. CDR3 coding DNA: TGCGCCAGCAGCTTGGAGAGGGGCGGGGACTCCTACAATGAGCAGTTCTTC. Translation gives CASSLERGGDSYNEQFF.

The chain carries TRBV2 and TRBJ1-1; no definite D call. Between the trimmed V and J ends, which lost 6 bases and 4 bases, there was a span of 12 bases. The CDR3 has 13 amino acids. The V gene's germline CDR1 is SNHLY and CDR2 FYNNEI. CDR3 sequence (DNA): TGTGCCAGCAGGGCCCAAGGTTCCACTGAAGCTTTCTTT. Protein product: CASRAQGSTEAFF.

Comments on this clone: Other DNA sequences of this sample code for an identical CDR3. The rearrangement uses TRBV11-3 and TRBJ2-2; D not resolved. V dropped 5 bases and J dropped 4 bases, with 5 bases sitting between them. The CDR3 consists of 12 residues. Per germline, CDR1 SGHNT and CDR2 YENEEA. Here the CDR3 reads CASSPGTGELFF. The CDR3 nucleotides read TGTGCCAGCAGCCCAGGCACCGGGGAGCTGTTTTTT.

The V and J genes are TRBV5-8 and TRBJ2-7; possibly TRBD1 for D (5 bases). Germline CDR1 is SGHTS and CDR2 is YDEGEE. This CDR3 is 20 amino acids long. V lost 6 bases and J 1 base, leaving 32 bases between the germline ends. The CDR3 DNA sequence: TGTGCCAGCAACACTCGTGGGCAGGGCGCCTCTCCCTTTAAGTCCTACGAGCAGTACTTC. It is translated as CASNTRGQGASPFKSYEQYF. Using reference TRBV5-8 and TRBJ2-7 for the parts outside the CDR3, the full variable domain is EAGVTQSPTHLIKTRGQQATLRCSPISGHTSVYWYQQALGLGLQFLLWYDEGEERNRGNFPPRFSGRQFPNYSSELNVNALELEDSALYLCASNTRGQGASPFKSYEQYFGPGTRLTVT.

This clone was seen only once. This chain joins TRBV9 and TRBJ2-7; 7 bases fit TRBD2. J lost 2 bases, V lost 3 bases, and 8 bases had no gene match. Germline CDR1 reads SGDLS; CDR2 reads YYNGEE. CDR3 size: 15 residues. The CDR3 protein is CASSAHAGVTYEQYF. CDR3 nucleotides: TGTGCCAGCAGCGCCCACGCGGGAGTCACCTACGAGCAGTACTTC.

This clone was counted once. The V gene is TRBV18, the J gene TRBJ1-3; TRBD1 is a possible D gene (5 bases). The germline CDR1 and CDR2 sequences are KGHSH and LQKENI. CDR3 length: 16 residues. V was shortened by 5 bases and J by 1 base, with 15 bases between the two germline ends. The CDR3 coding sequence is TGTGCCAGCTCAACCAACGGACAAGGGTCTGGAAACACCATATATTTT. This encodes CASSTNGQGSGNTIYF.

The rearrangement uses TRBV27 and TRBJ2-5, with 8 positions matching TRBD1. CDR3 size: 15 residues. V trimming: 4 bases; J trimming: 5 bases; junction bases outside the gene matches: 9. Germline CDR1 and CDR2: MNHEY and SMNVEV (reference sequence). The CDR3 region is CASSYRAGGRETQYF. CDR3 DNA: TGTGCCAGCAGTTATAGGGCAGGGGGCAGGGAGACCCAGTACTTC.

The genes are TRBV7-3 and TRBJ2-3, with 9 bases that match TRBD2. Per germline, CDR1 SGHTA and CDR2 FQGTGA. The trim removed 5 bases at V and 0 bases at J, leaving 3 bases unmatched. CDR3 length: 15 residues. CDR3 nucleotide sequence: TGTGCCAGCAGCGATCTAGCGGGGAGCACAGATACGCAGTATTTT. This gives the protein CASSDLAGSTDTQYF.

This clone was seen a single time. The chain recombines TRBV7-9 with TRBJ2-7; a weak D match, TRBD1 (5 bases). The germline CDR1 and CDR2 sequences are SEHNR and FQNEAQ (reference sequence). This CDR3 contains 14 residues. Trimming shortened V by 2 bases and J by 3 bases, and 11 bases separated the two germline ends. CDR3 amino acids: CASSLRGSFYEQYF. The CDR3 nucleotides are TGTGCCAGCAGCTTAAGGGGCAGCTTCTACGAGCAGTACTTC.